The rows below give T cell receptor beta chains drawn from one sample of a study of Ad26.COV2.S vaccination and SARS-CoV-2 variants. TCRdb's copy holds only in-frame clones and misses some; the assay was immunoSEQ multiplex PCR. The data contain around 350,000 clones, 92% of them singletons. The sequenced sample was peripheral blood, obtained after recovery from COVID-19. The receptors derive from a human donor who had recovered from COVID-19. Each CDR3 is given with its conserved first and last residue. D genes are given only for firm matches. Part of the rows lack a size; the others show once, few, many or a class for expanded clones.

cdr3_aa	cdr3_nt	v_call	j_call	clone_size	d_call
CASSQVPEVGTQYF	TGTGCCAGCAGCCAAGTTCCGGAGGTGGGGACGCAGTATTTT	TRBV14	TRBJ2-3	-	-
CASSYAAGASYNEQFF	TGTGCCAGCAGTTACGCAGCGGGGGCCTCCTACAATGAGCAGTTCTTC	TRBV6-6	TRBJ2-1	-	TRBD2
CASSRGGPQETQYF	TGTGCCAGCAGCAGAGGGGGGCCACAAGAGACCCAGTACTTC	TRBV6-5	TRBJ2-5	-	-
CSARDGMNTEAFF	TGCAGCGCCAGGGACGGAATGAACACTGAAGCTTTCTTT	TRBV29-1	TRBJ1-1	-	-
CASSADRGTEAFF	TGTGCCAGCAGCGCGGACAGGGGGACTGAAGCTTTCTTT	TRBV7-2	TRBJ1-1	-	TRBD1
CASSLGRGQAQHF	TGTGCCAGCAGCTTAGGGCGGGGACAGGCCCAGCATTTT	TRBV7-8	TRBJ1-5	-	TRBD1
CASSQVGWGDTGELFF	TGTGCCAGCAGCCAAGTAGGGTGGGGGGACACCGGGGAGCTGTTTTTT	TRBV3-1/TRBV3-2	TRBJ2-2	-	-
CASSQGGAPDEKLFF	TGCGCCAGCAGCCAAGGGGGGGCGCCGGATGAAAAACTGTTTTTT	TRBV4-1	TRBJ1-4	-	-
CASSPPLTSGGQETQYF	TGTGCCAGCTCACCACCCTTGACTAGCGGGGGGCAAGAGACCCAGTACTTC	TRBV18	TRBJ2-5	once	TRBD2
CASSYSRGLAGDTGELFF	TGTGCCAGCAGTTACTCACGGGGACTAGCAGGGGACACCGGGGAGCTGTTTTTT	TRBV6-2/TRBV6-3	TRBJ2-2	-	TRBD2
CASSYMEKLFF	TGTGCCAGCAGTTACATGGAAAAACTGTTTTTT	TRBV6-2/TRBV6-3	TRBJ1-4	-	-
CASSLGEAYNSPLHF	TGTGCCAGCAGCTTAGGGGAGGCCTATAATTCACCCCTCCACTTT	TRBV13	TRBJ1-6	-	-
CASSQVSGGARTDTQYF	TGTGCCAGCAGCCAAGTCAGCGGGGGGGCCAGGACAGATACGCAGTATTTT	TRBV3-1/TRBV3-2	TRBJ2-3	-	TRBD2
CASSPAGAYTGANVLTF	TGTGCCAGCAGCCCCGCCGGGGCCTACACCGGGGCCAACGTCCTGACTTTC	TRBV7-2	TRBJ2-6	-	-
CAISPGYNTEAFF	TGTGCCATCAGTCCGGGGTATAACACTGAAGCTTTCTTT	TRBV10-3	TRBJ1-1	-	-
CASSHPRGSERGGPGELFF	TGTGCCAGTAGCCATCCCAGGGGAAGCGAGCGGGGGGGCCCCGGGGAGCTGTTTTTT	TRBV19	TRBJ2-2	once	TRBD2
CASSLAGLPSGANVLTF	TGTGCCAGCAGCTTGGCCGGGCTCCCCTCTGGGGCCAACGTCCTGACTTTC	TRBV5-6	TRBJ2-6	-	-
CASNGQGVDTQYF	TGTGCCAGCAACGGACAGGGAGTAGATACGCAGTATTTT	TRBV2	TRBJ2-3	-	TRBD1
CASSLGRVQRGELFF	TGCGCCAGCAGCTTGGGCAGGGTCCAGCGCGGGGAGCTGTTTTTT	TRBV5-1	TRBJ2-2	-	-
CASSLLGDTEAFF	TGTGCCAGCAGTTTATTGGGTGACACTGAAGCTTTCTTT	TRBV28	TRBJ1-1	-	-
CASSLRTSGADRETQYF	TGCGCCAGCAGCTTACGGACTAGCGGGGCAGACAGGGAGACCCAGTACTTC	TRBV5-1	TRBJ2-5	-	TRBD2
CASKQRGGGDTQYF	TGTGCCAGCAAGCAGCGGGGGGGAGGGGATACGCAGTATTTT	TRBV6-5	TRBJ2-3	once	TRBD2
CASSEFGGTSGASTDTQYF	TGTGCCAGCAGTGAATTCGGGGGGACTAGCGGGGCTAGCACAGATACGCAGTATTTT	TRBV2	TRBJ2-3	-	TRBD2
CASSIESGTYEQYF	TGTGCCAGTAGTATAGAAAGCGGAACCTACGAGCAGTACTTC	TRBV19	TRBJ2-7	-	-
CASSNGYEQYF	TGTGCCAGCAGTAATGGCTACGAGCAGTACTTC	TRBV25-1	TRBJ2-7	-	-
CASCTTGGLQETQYF	TGCGCCAGCTGTACGACAGGGGGCCTCCAAGAGACCCAGTACTTC	TRBV23-1	TRBJ2-5	-	TRBD1
CATSRGTGGVQPQHF	TGTGCCACCAGCCGCGGGACAGGGGGGGTCCAGCCCCAGCATTTT	TRBV15	TRBJ1-5	-	TRBD1
CASSPDRNQPQHF	TGCGCCAGCAGCCCGGACCGCAATCAGCCCCAGCATTTT	TRBV5-1	TRBJ1-5	-	-
CASSDRVRRTEAFF	TGCGCCAGCAGCGACAGGGTACGTCGCACTGAAGCTTTCTTT	TRBV5-1	TRBJ1-1	once	TRBD1